This TCR beta chain originates from a study of T-cell reconstitution after alpha-beta-depleted transplantation in children. This clonotype came up once. What it binds is unknown. Study-wide results and limits: After transplant, at about two months, alpha-beta T cells were reportedly derived from several hundred expanded graft clones. Day-60 TCRbeta diversity that was high in some patients was derived from surviving recipient T cells and thymic progenitors. T-cell counts and diversity at one year post-transplant came mainly from newly produced T cells.

This sample's TCRbeta library carried unique molecular identifier barcodes. TCRdb fed the PCR reads into MiXCR, producing one record per CDR3 protein. The sample includes 780,000 or so distinct CDR3 sequences, 16% of them seen just once. The CDR3 is made up of 16 amino acids. CDR1 and CDR2 (germline): LNHNV, YYDKDF (reference sequence). Trimming removed 0 bases from V and 9 bases from J, with 18 bases in between. This clonotype originated in a male patient between 5 and 17 years old who had a stem cell transplant for acute lymphoblastic leukemia, so the T cells may come from the graft donor. This material consisted of PBMCs, mostly from graft donor cells, taken 360 days after TCRalphabeta/CD19-depleted stem cell transplant. The chain couples TRBV15 to TRBJ1-5, with D possibly being TRBD1 (5 bases). The CDR3 region is CATSRDFRELFPPQHF. In DNA form, the CDR3 reads TGTGCCACCAGCAGAGATTTCAGGGAACTGTTCCCGCCCCAGCATTTT.